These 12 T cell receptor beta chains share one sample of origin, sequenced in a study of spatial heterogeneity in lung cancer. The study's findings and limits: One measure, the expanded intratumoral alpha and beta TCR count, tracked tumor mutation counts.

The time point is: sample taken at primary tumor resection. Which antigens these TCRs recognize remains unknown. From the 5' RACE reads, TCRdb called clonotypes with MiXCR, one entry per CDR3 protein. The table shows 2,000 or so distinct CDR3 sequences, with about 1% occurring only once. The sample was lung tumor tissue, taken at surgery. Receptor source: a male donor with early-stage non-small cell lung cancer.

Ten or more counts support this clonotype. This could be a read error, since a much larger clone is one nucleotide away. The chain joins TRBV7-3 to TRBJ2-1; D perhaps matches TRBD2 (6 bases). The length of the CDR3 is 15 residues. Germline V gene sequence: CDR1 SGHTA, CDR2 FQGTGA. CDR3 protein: CVSSPGTGIYNEQFF. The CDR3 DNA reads TGTGTCAGCAGCCCCGGGACTGGGATATACAATGAGCAGTTCTTC.

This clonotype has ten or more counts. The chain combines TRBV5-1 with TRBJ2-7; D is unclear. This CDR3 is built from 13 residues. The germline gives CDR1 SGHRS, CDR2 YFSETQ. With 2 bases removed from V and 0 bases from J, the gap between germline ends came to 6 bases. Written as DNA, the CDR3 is TGCGCCAGCAGCTTACGTAACTCCTACGAGCAGTACTTC. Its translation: CASSLRNSYEQYF.

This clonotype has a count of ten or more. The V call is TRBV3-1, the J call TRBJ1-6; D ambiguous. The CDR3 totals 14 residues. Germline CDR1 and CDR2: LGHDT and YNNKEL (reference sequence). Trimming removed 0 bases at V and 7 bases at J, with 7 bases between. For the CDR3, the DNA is TGTGCCAGCAGCCAAGATGTGAAGAATTCACCCCTCCACTTT. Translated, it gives CASSQDVKNSPLHF.

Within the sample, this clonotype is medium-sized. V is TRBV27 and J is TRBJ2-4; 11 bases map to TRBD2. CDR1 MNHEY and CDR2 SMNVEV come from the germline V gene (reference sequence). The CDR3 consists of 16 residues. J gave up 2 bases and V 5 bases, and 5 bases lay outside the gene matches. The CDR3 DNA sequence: TGTGCCAGCAGTCCACTAGCGGGAGCGACCAAAAACATTCAGTACTTC. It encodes CASSPLAGATKNIQYF.

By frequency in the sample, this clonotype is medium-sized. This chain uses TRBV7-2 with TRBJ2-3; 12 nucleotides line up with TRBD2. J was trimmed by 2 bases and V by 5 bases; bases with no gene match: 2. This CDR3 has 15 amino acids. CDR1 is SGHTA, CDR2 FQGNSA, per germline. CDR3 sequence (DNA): TGTGCCAGCAGCCGGACTAGCGGGGACACAGATACGCAGTATTTT. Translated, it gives CASSRTSGDTDTQYF.

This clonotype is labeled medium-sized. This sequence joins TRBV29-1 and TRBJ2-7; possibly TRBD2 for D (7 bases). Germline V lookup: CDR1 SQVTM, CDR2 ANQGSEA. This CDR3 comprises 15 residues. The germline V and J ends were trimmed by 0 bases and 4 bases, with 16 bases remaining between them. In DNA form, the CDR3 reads TGCAGCGTTGAAGATGTTGGGGGGGCGCGGTACGAGCAGTACTTC. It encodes CSVEDVGGARYEQYF.

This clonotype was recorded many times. CDR3 region: CASSVDLNTGELFF. DNA of the CDR3: TGTGCCAGCAGCGTGGACTTGAACACCGGGGAGCTGTTTTTT. The genes are TRBV5-4 and TRBJ2-2; weak D call: TRBD2 (5 bases). V was clipped by 4 bases and J by 1 base, with 8 bases between them. CDR1 is SGHNT, CDR2 YYREEE, per germline (reference sequence). There are 14 residues in the CDR3.

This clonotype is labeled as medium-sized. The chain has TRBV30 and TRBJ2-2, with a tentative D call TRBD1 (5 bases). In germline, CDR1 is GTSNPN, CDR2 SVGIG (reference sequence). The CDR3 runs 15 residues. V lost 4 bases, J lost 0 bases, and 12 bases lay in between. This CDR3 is CAWNRLGPNTGELFF. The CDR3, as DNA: TGTGCCTGGAACCGACTGGGGCCGAACACCGGGGAGCTGTTTTTT.

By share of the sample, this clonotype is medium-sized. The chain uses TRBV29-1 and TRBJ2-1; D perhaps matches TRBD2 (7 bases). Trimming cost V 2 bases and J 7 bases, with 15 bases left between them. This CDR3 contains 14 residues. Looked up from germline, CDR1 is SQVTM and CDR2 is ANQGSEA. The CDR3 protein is CSVEMMRGRNEQFF. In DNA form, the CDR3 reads TGCAGCGTTGAAATGATGCGGGGGCGAAATGAGCAGTTCTTC.

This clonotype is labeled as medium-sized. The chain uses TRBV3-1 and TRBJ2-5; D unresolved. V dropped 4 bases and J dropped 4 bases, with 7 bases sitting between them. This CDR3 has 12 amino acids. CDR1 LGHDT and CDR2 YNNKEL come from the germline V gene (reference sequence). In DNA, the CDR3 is TGTGCCAGCAGCCCGACTGCAGAGACCCAGTACTTC. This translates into CASSPTAETQYF.

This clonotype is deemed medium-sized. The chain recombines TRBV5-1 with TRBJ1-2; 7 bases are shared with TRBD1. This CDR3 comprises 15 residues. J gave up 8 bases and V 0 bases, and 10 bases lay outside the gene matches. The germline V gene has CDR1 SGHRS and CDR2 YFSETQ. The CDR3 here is CASSLGVRGTDGYTF. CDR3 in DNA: TGCGCCAGCAGCTTGGGGGTCAGGGGGACTGACGGCTACACCTTC.

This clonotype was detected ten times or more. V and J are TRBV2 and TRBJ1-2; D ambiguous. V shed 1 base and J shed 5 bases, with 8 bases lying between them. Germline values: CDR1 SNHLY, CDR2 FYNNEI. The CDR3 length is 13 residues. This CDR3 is CASSEVGTYGYTF. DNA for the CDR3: TGTGCCAGCAGTGAAGTCGGCACTTATGGCTACACCTTC.